These 6 T cell receptor beta chains were all obtained from the same sample, sequenced in a study of shared clonotypes between healthy human individuals. Only in-frame clones appear in the TCRdb table, and some are missing; sequencing was by immunoSEQ multiplex PCR. This table holds about 1,500,000 clones, roughly 97% found once. Specimen: naive CD4+ T cells sorted from blood. Subset given: CD45RA+ positively selected. These TCRs come from a man aged 25-45 years in good health.

The chain employs TRBV10-1 and TRBJ2-7, with D possibly being TRBD1 or TRBD2 (5 bases each). The CDR3 covers 12 residues. The V and J ends lost 3 bases and 10 bases respectively, with 13 bases between them. The V gene's germline CDR1 is WNHNN and CDR2 SYGVQD (reference sequence). The CDR3 loop reads CASSDSGLPQYF. CDR3 bases: TGCGCCAGCAGTGACTCGGGGCTGCCCCAGTACTTC.

V is TRBV28 and J is TRBJ2-7; perhaps D is TRBD1 or TRBD2 (6 bases each). The CDR3 length is 15 residues. Looked up from germline, CDR1 is MDHEN and CDR2 is SYDVKM. The ends were cut back, 3 bases at V and 2 bases at J, with 14 bases in the middle. The DNA of the CDR3 is TGTGCCAGCAGTTTTGCCGGGGGCCCTACCTACGAGCAGTACTTC. Protein product: CASSFAGGPTYEQYF.

This rearrangement joins TRBV6-1 to TRBJ1-2; 8 bases are a match to TRBD1. Trimming cost V 1 base and J 8 bases; bases outside gene matches: 3. The germline V gene has CDR1 MNHNS and CDR2 SASEGT. CDR3 length equals 13 residues. CDR3 DNA sequence: TGTGCCAGCAGTGAAGGGGGACAGGTCGGCTACACCTTC. This sequence encodes CASSEGGQVGYTF.

In the case of this clone: In the same sample, other DNA sequences code for this CDR3. J is TRBJ2-7 and V is TRBV19; no clear D gene. Germline V CDR1 and CDR2: LNHDA, SQIVND (reference sequence). The CDR3 contains 13 residues. Deletions cut 1 base from V and 3 bases from J, with 7 bases between. The CDR3 region is CASSIGGSYEQYF. In DNA, the CDR3 is TGTGCCAGTAGTATAGGAGGCAGCTACGAGCAGTACTTC.

The chain combines TRBV28 with TRBJ1-2; D might be TRBD1 (5 bases). The V and J ends lost 8 bases and 3 bases respectively, with 13 bases between them. The germline gives CDR1 MDHEN, CDR2 SYDVKM. The CDR3 runs to 13 residues. The CDR3 here is CASSGGNYYGYTF. In DNA, the CDR3 is TGTGCCAGCTCTGGGGGGAATTACTATGGCTACACCTTC.

This chain connects TRBV7-3 to TRBJ2-5, with a weak D call TRBD2 (5 bases). The length of the CDR3 is 13 residues. V was shortened by 4 bases and J by 1 base, with 7 bases between the two germline ends. Germline V lookup: CDR1 SGHTA, CDR2 FQGTGA. DNA of the CDR3: TGTGCCAGCAGCTACGGGATCCAAGAGACCCAGTACTTC. Amino acid sequence: CASSYGIQETQYF. Filled out from reference TRBV7-3 and TRBJ2-5, the complete variable domain reads GAGVSQTPSNKVTEKGKYVELRCDPISGHTALYWYRQSLGQGPEFLIYFQGTGAADDSGLPNDRFFAVRPEGSVSTLKIQRTERGDSAVYLCASSYGIQETQYFGPGTRLLVL.